The 23 T cell receptor beta chains given below trace back to one sample, sequenced in a study of blood T cell repertoires in COVID-19. Libraries were prepared by immunoSEQ multiplex PCR; TCRdb keeps only in-frame clonotypes and omits some of them. The table includes fewer than 450,000 clones, under 95% detected once. The specimen was peripheral blood. These receptors were taken from a woman under 30 who had recovered from COVID-19.

The genes are TRBV27 and TRBJ2-3; TRBD1 agrees at 10 bases. Germline V gene data show CDR1 as MNHEY and CDR2 as SMNVEV (reference sequence). The V segment lost 3 bases and the J segment 4 bases; nucleotides outside the gene matches: 4. CDR3 length: 15 amino acids. The CDR3 region has the DNA TGTGCCAGCAGTTTGGGGACAGGGGTAGCAGATACGCAGTATTTT. Amino acids: CASSLGTGVADTQYF.

The V gene is TRBV6-1, the J gene TRBJ2-4, with D possibly matching TRBD1 (5 bases). There are 20 residues in the CDR3. Germline assignment: CDR1 MNHNS and CDR2 SASEGT. Trimming removed 0 bases at V and 0 bases at J, with 21 bases between. CDR3 loop: CASSEAYHLSDRLAKNIQYF. DNA of the CDR3: TGTGCCAGCAGTGAAGCTTATCATCTCTCAGACAGACTAGCCAAAAACATTCAGTACTTC.

V and J are TRBV27 and TRBJ1-2; 9 bases are shared with TRBD1. Trimming at V came to 3 bases and at J to 3 bases, leaving 8 bases not matched to a gene. CDR1 and CDR2 (germline): MNHEY, SMNVEV (reference sequence). The CDR3 totals 16 residues. The CDR3 DNA is TGTGCCAGCAGTTTGACAGGGGGGGAGGCCTACTATGGCTACACCTTC. Protein product: CASSLTGGEAYYGYTF.

This clone came up once. The chain combines TRBV3-1 (or the pseudogene TRBV3-2) with TRBJ2-3; D is uncertain. V was cut by 1 base and J by 3 bases, with 14 bases left in between. This CDR3 contains 16 residues. Per the germline V gene, CDR1 is LGHDT and CDR2 is YNNKEL (reference sequence). In DNA form, the CDR3 reads TGTGCCAGCAGCCAAGTCGCGCTAGTCGGGACAGATACGCAGTATTTT. This gives the protein CASSQVALVGTDTQYF.

This clone was seen ten or more times. V usage is TRBV4-1 and J usage is TRBJ2-1; the match to TRBD2 covers 8 bases. V was pared by 0 bases and J by 6 bases, with 13 bases of the junction left unmatched. Germline V gene sequence: CDR1 MGHRA, CDR2 YSYEKL. This CDR3 region has 18 residues. The CDR3 DNA reads TGCGCCAGCAGCCAAGAAGGGGGAGTCGGGAGGGCTATCAATGAGCAGTTCTTC. As protein: CASSQEGGVGRAINEQFF.

V usage is TRBV11-3 and J usage is TRBJ2-3, with TRBD2 identical over 7 bases. The germline V gene has CDR1 SGHNT and CDR2 YENEEA. The CDR3 is 14 amino acids. Trimming at V came to 5 bases and at J to 4 bases, leaving 6 bases not matched to a gene. The CDR3 DNA reads as TGTGCCAGCAGCCCGGGCGGGAGTTCAGATACGCAGTATTTT. It translates to CASSPGGSSDTQYF.

This chain uses TRBV19 with TRBJ1-2, with D possibly being TRBD1 (5 bases). The CDR3 consists of 13 residues. Germline V gives CDR1 LNHDA, CDR2 SQIVND (reference sequence). The V end lost 3 bases, the J end lost 7 bases, and 12 bases lay between the germline ends. CDR3 in amino acids: CASSIDRSSGYTF. CDR3 DNA sequence: TGTGCCAGTAGTATTGACAGATCAAGTGGCTACACCTTC. The full variable domain, rest sourced from reference TRBV19 and TRBJ1-2, is DGGITQSPKYLFRKEGQNVTLSCEQNLNHDAMYWYRQDPGQGLRLIYYSQIVNDFQKGDIAEGYSVSREKKESFPLTVTSAQKNPTAFYLCASSIDRSSGYTFGSGTRLTVV.

Here the CDR3 DNA reads TGTGCCAGCAGTTTCGAGGGCCCAGATACGCAGTATTTT. As protein: CASSFEGPDTQYF. The chain has TRBV12-3 or TRBV12-4 and TRBJ2-3, with D possibly matching TRBD2 (5 bases). CDR3 length: 13 amino acids. V was shortened by 3 bases and J by 4 bases, with 8 bases between the two germline ends.

A note on this clone: The same CDR3 can be traced to other DNA sequences in this sample. The rearrangement joins TRBV20-1 to TRBJ1-1, with D unresolved. Deletions cut 1 base from V and 4 bases from J, with 4 bases between. Germline CDR1 reads DFQATT; CDR2 reads SNEGSKA (reference sequence). This CDR3 comprises 11 residues. CDR3 amino acids: CSARAGTEAFF. The CDR3 region has the DNA TGCAGTGCTAGAGCGGGCACTGAAGCTTTCTTT.

This clone was observed once. This chain joins TRBV24-1 and TRBJ2-2; possibly TRBD1 for D (5 bases). The CDR3 has 13 residues. Trimming left V 12 bases short and J 3 bases short, with 13 bases between. Germline V gene sequence: CDR1 KGHDR, CDR2 SFDVKD. CDR3 sequence reads: CAVQGDHTGELFF. DNA for the CDR3: TGTGCCGTCCAGGGTGATCACACCGGGGAGCTGTTTTTT.

The V gene is TRBV2, the J gene TRBJ1-5, with D perhaps TRBD1 (6 bases). This CDR3 comprises 15 residues. V was pared by 4 bases and J by 1 base, with 11 bases between. Germline assignment: CDR1 SNHLY and CDR2 FYNNEI. CDR3 amino acids: CASSARDTSNQPQHF. CDR3 DNA: TGTGCCAGCAGTGCCCGGGACACAAGCAATCAGCCCCAGCATTTT.

The rearrangement joins TRBV12-3 or TRBV12-4 to TRBJ1-6; 9 bases line up with TRBD1. The V segment lost 6 bases and the J segment 10 bases; nucleotides outside the gene matches: 4. The CDR3 length is 13 residues. The CDR3 coding sequence is TGTGCCAGCAGAACAGGGGGCGAGTCACCCCTCCACTTT. Translating gives CASRTGGESPLHF.

The rearrangement joins TRBV18 to TRBJ2-2; 8 bases fit TRBD1. V lost 2 bases to trimming and J lost 4 bases; unmatched junction nucleotides: 3. This CDR3 has 15 amino acids. Per germline, CDR1 KGHSH and CDR2 LQKENI. CDR3 region: CASSPDQGATGELFF. CDR3 nucleotide sequence: TGTGCCAGCTCACCAGACCAGGGGGCCACCGGGGAGCTGTTTTTT.

This chain joins TRBV18 and TRBJ2-1, with TRBD1 matching 7 bases. CDR3 length: 15 amino acids. V was clipped by 2 bases and J by 3 bases; unmatched bases: 4. Germline CDR1 and CDR2: KGHSH and LQKENI. The CDR3 here is CASSPGTVDYNEQFF. The DNA of the CDR3 is TGTGCCAGCTCACCAGGGACAGTGGACTACAATGAGCAGTTCTTC.

The chain uses TRBV3-1 (or the pseudogene TRBV3-2) and TRBJ1-3; D uncertain. The CDR3 is 13 amino acids. The germline V gene has CDR1 LGHDT and CDR2 YNNKEL (reference sequence). V lost 4 bases, J lost 4 bases, and 8 bases lay in between. The CDR3 region is CASSLGGGNTIYF. CDR3 bases: TGTGCCAGCAGCCTCGGAGGGGGAAACACCATATATTTT.

V usage is TRBV7-2 and J usage is TRBJ1-3; 7 bases line up with TRBD1. V dropped 5 bases and J dropped 8; count of bases not matched to a gene: 12. This CDR3 region has 15 residues. CDR1 is SGHTA and CDR2 is FQGNSA in the germline V gene. The CDR3 sequence: CASSPDRERWDTIYF. The CDR3 DNA is TGTGCCAGCAGCCCTGACAGGGAGAGGTGGGACACCATATATTTT.

The rearrangement uses TRBV27 and TRBJ1-1, with D unresolved. This CDR3 contains 14 residues. Trimming pared 6 bases from V and 6 bases from J, leaving 17 bases between. Germline V gene lookup returns CDR1 MNHEY and CDR2 SMNVEV (reference sequence). CDR3 DNA sequence: TGTGCCAGCAGATCCGGGTCCCGGAGGGCTGAAGCTTTCTTT. Translating gives CASRSGSRRAEAFF.

Worth noting for this clone: The junction differs from germline at one of its ends, possibly a read error. The chain couples TRBV24-1 to TRBJ1-5; D unresolved. Germline V gene data show CDR1 as KGHDR and CDR2 as SFDVKD. The CDR3 has 13 residues. The CDR3 loop is CATSIGSSQPQHF. CDR3 sequence (DNA): TGTGCCACCAGTATCGGGAGCAGTCAGCCCCAGCATTTT.

The chain joins TRBV2 to TRBJ2-3, with 11 bases matching TRBD2. Germline CDR1 is SNHLY and CDR2 is FYNNEI. There are 18 residues in the CDR3. The junction had 11 bases not matched to a gene; V was cut back by 6 bases and J by 0 bases. CDR3 DNA: TGTGCCAGCAGGAATAGCGGGAGGGCCGTCAAAAGCACAGATACGCAGTATTTT. Translation: CASRNSGRAVKSTDTQYF.

The chain joins TRBV6-2 or TRBV6-3 to TRBJ2-1; 7 positions match TRBD2. This CDR3 region has 17 residues. The germline V gene has CDR1 MNHEY and CDR2 SVGEGT. The trim removed 2 bases at V and 3 bases at J, leaving 10 bases unmatched. The CDR3 loop is CASSYPPRTSFYNEQFF. As DNA, the CDR3 is TGTGCCAGCAGTTACCCTCCCCGGACTAGTTTCTACAATGAGCAGTTCTTC.

The gene calls are TRBV5-4 and TRBJ1-1; TRBD1 is a possible D gene (6 bases). V dropped 4 bases and J dropped 6 bases, with 16 bases sitting between them. Germline V gene sequence: CDR1 SGHNT, CDR2 YYREEE (reference sequence). The CDR3 covers 14 residues. CDR3 coding DNA: TGTGCCAGCAGCCCCGGACAGACGTATCCTGAAGCTTTCTTT. Residues: CASSPGQTYPEAFF.

This rearrangement joins TRBV19 to TRBJ1-4; perhaps TRBD1 as D (5 bases). Trimming shortened V by 6 bases and J by 8 bases, and 19 bases separated the two germline ends. Germline loops: CDR1 LNHDA, CDR2 SQIVND (reference sequence). The CDR3 totals 15 residues. The chain's CDR3 is CASRDRQFGREKLFF. CDR3 bases: TGTGCCAGTAGAGACAGACAGTTCGGACGGGAAAAACTGTTTTTT.

CDR3 nucleotides: TGTGCCAGCAGCGATAGACAGGGGGCAGGAACTGAAGCTTTCTTT. Its translation is CASSDRQGAGTEAFF. The chain has TRBV7-6 and TRBJ1-1; TRBD1 agrees at 10 bases. CDR3 length equals 15 residues. V gave up 5 bases and J gave up 5 bases; unmatched junction bases: 8. Germline V gene data show CDR1 as SGHVS and CDR2 as FNYEAQ.